This T cell receptor (beta chain) is drawn from a study of regulatory T cells in long-lasting Graves disease. The CDR3 contains 11 residues. Trimming shortened V by 1 base and J by 8 bases, and 6 bases separated the two germline ends. Germline CDR1 is SGHRS and CDR2 is YFSETQ. Arm-PCR of CDR3 regions and iRepertoire HTBI primers were the basis on which TCR beta libraries were built. One entry per CDR3 protein, called by TCRdb with MiXCR from the multiplex PCR reads. This sample has some 460,000 distinct CDR3 sequences; 16% occur once, and the top ten carry about 12%. This clonotype was observed at least ten times. Its antigen remains unknown. Study-wide findings and caveats: Persistent disease was characterized by preferential usage of TRBV28, TRBJ1-2 and TRBJ2-5. Study was limited to peripheral blood, excluding thyroid tissue.

As for time point: newly diagnosed GD, antithyroid drugs for less than 3 months. Generation of the TCR library employed RNA extracted from PBMCs. The same data also went into a second study, on T cells in Graves' hyperthyroidism and ophthalmopathy. That source notes: Pregnant or lactating patients were excluded, as were those with uncontrolled infection or other autoimmune disease. Initially, a first-round RT-PCR of the TCR CDR3 employed the HTBI primer set.

Here the sequenced sample was peripheral blood mononuclear cells (PBMCs), taken at new diagnosis, from a patient treated with antithyroid drugs. The TCR originated in a middle-aged man with Graves disease. The chain recombines TRBV5-1 with TRBJ1-1, with D unresolved. The CDR3: CASSLNGEAFF. The CDR3 nucleotides are TGCGCCAGCAGCTTGAACGGCGAAGCTTTCTTT. Together with reference TRBV5-1 and TRBJ1-1, the CDR3 gives the full variable domain: KAGVTQTPRYLIKTRGQQVTLSCSPISGHRSVSWYQQTPGQGLQFLFEYFSETQRNKGNFPGRFSGRQFSNSRSEMNVSTLELGDSALYLCASSLNGEAFFGQGTRLTVV.